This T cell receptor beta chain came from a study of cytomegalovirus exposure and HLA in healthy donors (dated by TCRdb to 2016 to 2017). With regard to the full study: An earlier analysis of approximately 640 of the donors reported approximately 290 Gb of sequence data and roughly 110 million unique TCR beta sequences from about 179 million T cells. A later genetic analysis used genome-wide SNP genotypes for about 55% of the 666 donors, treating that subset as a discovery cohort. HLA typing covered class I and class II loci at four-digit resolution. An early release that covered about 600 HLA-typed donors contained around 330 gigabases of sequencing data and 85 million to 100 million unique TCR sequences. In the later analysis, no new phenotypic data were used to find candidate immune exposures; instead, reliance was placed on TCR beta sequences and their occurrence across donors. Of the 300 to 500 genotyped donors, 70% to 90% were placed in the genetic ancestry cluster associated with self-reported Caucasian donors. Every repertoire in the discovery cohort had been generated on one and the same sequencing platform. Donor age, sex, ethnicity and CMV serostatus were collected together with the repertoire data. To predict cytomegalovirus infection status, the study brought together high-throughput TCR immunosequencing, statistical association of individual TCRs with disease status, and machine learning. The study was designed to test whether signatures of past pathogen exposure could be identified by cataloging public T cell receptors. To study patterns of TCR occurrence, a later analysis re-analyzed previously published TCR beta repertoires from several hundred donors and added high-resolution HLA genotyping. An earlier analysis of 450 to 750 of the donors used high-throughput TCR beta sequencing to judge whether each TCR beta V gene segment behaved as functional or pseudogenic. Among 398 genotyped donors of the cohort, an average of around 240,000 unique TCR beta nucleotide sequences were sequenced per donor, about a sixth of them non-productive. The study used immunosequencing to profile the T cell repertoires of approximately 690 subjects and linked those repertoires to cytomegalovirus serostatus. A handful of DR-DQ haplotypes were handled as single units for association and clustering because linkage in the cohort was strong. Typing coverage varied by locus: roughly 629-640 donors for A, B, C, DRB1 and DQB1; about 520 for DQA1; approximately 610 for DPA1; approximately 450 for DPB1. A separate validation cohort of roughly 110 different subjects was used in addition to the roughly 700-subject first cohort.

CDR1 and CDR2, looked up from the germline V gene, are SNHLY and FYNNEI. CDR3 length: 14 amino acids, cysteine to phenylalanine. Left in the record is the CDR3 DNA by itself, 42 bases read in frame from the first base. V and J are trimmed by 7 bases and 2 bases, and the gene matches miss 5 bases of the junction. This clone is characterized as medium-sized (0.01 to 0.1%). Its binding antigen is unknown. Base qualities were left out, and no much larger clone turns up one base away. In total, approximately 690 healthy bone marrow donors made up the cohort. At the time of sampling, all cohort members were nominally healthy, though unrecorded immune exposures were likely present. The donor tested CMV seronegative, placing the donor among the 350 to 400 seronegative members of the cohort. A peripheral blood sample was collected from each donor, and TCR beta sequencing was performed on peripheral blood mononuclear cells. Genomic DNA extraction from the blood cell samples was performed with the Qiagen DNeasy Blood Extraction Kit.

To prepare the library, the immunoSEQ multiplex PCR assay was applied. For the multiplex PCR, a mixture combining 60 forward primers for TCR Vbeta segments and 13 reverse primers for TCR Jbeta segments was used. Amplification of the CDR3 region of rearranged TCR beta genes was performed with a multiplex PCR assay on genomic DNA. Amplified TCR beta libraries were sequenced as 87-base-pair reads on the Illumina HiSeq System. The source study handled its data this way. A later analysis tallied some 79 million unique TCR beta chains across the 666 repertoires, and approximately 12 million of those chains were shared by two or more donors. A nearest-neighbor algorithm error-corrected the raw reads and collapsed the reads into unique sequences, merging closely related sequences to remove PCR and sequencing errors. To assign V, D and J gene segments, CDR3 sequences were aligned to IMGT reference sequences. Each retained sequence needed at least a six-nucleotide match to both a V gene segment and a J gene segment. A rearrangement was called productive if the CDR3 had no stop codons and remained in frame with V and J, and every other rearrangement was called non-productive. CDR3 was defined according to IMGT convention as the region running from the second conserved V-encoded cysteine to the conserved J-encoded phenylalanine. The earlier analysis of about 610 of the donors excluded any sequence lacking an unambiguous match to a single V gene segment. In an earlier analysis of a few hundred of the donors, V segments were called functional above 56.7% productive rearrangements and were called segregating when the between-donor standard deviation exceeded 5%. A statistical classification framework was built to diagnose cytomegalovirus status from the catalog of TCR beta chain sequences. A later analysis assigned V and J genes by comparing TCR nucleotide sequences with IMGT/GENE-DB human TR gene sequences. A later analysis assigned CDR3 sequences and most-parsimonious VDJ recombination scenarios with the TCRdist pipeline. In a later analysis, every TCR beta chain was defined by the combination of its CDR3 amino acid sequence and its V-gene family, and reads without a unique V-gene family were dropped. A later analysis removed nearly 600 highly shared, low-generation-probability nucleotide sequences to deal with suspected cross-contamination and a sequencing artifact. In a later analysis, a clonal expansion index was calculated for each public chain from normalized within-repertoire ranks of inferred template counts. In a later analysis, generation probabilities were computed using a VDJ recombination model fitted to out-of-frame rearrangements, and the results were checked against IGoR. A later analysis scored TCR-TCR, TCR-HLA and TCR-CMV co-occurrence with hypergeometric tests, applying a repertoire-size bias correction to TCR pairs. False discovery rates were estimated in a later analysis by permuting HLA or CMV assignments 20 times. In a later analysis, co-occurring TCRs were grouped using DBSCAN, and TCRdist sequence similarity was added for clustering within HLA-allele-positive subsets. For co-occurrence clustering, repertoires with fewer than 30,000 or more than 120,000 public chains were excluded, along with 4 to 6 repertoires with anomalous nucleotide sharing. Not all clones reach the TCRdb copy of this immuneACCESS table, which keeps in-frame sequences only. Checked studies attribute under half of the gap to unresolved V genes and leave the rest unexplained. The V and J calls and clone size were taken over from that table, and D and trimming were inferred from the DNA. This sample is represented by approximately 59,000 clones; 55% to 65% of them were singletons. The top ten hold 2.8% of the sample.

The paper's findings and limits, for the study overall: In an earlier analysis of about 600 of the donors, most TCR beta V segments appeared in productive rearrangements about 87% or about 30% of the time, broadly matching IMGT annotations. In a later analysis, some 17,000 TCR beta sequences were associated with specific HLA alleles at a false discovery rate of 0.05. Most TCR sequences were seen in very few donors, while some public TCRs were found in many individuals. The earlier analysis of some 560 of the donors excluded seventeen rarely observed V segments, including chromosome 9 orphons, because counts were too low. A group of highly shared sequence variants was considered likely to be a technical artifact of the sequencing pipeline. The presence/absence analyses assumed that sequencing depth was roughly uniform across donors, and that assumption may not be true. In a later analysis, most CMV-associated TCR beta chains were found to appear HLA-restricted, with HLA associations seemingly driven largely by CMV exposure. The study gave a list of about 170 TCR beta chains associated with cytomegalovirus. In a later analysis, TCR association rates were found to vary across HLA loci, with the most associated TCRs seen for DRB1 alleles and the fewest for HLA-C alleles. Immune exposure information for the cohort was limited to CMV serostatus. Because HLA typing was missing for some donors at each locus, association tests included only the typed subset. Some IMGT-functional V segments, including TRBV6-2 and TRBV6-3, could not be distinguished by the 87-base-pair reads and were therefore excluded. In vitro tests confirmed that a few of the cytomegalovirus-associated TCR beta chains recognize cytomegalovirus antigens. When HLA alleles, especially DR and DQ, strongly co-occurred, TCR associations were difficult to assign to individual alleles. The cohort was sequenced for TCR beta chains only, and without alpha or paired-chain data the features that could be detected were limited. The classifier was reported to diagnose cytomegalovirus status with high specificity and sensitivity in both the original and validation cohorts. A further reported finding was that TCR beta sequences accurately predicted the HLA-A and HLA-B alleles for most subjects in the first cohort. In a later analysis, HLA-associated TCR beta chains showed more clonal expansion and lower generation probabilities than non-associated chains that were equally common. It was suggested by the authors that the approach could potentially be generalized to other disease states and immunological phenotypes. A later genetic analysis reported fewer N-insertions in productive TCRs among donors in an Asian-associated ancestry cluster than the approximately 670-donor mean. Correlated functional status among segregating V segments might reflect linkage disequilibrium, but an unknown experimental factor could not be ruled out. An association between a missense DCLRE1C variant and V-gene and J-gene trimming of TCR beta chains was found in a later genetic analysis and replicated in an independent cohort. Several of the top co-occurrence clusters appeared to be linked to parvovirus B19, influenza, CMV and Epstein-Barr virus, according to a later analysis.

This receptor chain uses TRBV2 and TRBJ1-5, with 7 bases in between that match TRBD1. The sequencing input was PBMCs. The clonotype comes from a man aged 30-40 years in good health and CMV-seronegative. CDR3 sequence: CASIDRAGNQPQHF. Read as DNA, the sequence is TGTGCCAGCATCGACAGGGCAGGCAATCAGCCCCAGCATTTT. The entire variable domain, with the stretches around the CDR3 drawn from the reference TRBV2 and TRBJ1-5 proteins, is EPEVTQTPSHQVTQMGQEVILRCVPISNHLYFYWYRQILGQKVEFLVSFYNNEISEKSEIFDDQFSVERPDGSNFTLKIRSTKLEDSAMYFCASIDRAGNQPQHFGDGTRLSIL.